The 17 T cell receptor beta chains listed next were all sequenced from one sample in a study of CD8 T cell repertoires and HIV-1 epitope variants. Sequenced by immunoSEQ multiplex PCR; TCRdb stores in-frame clones only, minus some. This sample has under 7,500 clones; 66% occur once, and the top ten carry over 40%. What these receptors recognize is not known. Sequenced sample: cultured CD8+ T cells derived from PBMCs. These receptors came from a male donor with HIV.

The gene calls are TRBV11-3 and TRBJ2-5; 8 bases align to TRBD1. Looked up from germline, CDR1 is SGHNT and CDR2 is YENEEA. The CDR3 loop spans 13 amino acids. V lost 4 bases, J lost 5 bases, and 3 bases stayed unmatched. CDR3 nucleotides: TGTGCCAGCAGCTCGACAGGGGTTGAGACCCAGTACTTC. Its protein product is CASSSTGVETQYF.

The chain links TRBV28 to TRBJ1-4, with TRBD1 matching 7 bases. CDR1 and CDR2 (germline): MDHEN, SYDVKM. The CDR3 runs to 17 residues. Unmatched junction bases numbered 11, after V lost 2 bases and J lost 5 bases. In nucleotides, the CDR3 is TGTGCCAGCAGTTTAAGGGAGACAGGGTGGGAGAATGAAAAACTGTTTTTT. Residues: CASSLRETGWENEKLFF.

V is TRBV27 and J is TRBJ2-3; possibly TRBD1 for D (5 bases). With 4 bases removed from V and 1 base from J, the gap between germline ends came to 12 bases. Germline V lookup: CDR1 MNHEY, CDR2 SMNVEV (reference sequence). This CDR3 region has 15 residues. CDR3 sequence: CASSSTVGGTDTQYF. The DNA for the CDR3 is TGTGCCAGCAGTTCGACAGTAGGTGGCACAGATACGCAGTATTTT.

The chain is built from TRBV27 and TRBJ2-5, with D unresolved. The V gene's germline CDR1 is MNHEY and CDR2 SMNVEV (reference sequence). The CDR3 has 13 amino acids. V lost 4 bases to trimming and J lost 5 bases, with 11 bases between them. The CDR3 bases are TGTGCCAGCAGTTATACGGTTAGGGAGACCCAGTACTTC. Amino acids: CASSYTVRETQYF.

The CDR3 loop is CAWIPGGLRYTF. The CDR3 DNA follows: TGTGCCTGGATCCCAGGGGGCCTGCGCTACACCTTC. V is TRBV30 and J is TRBJ1-2, with 8 bases lining up with TRBD1. The CDR3 has 12 amino acids. Trimming cost V 4 bases and J 9 bases; bases outside gene matches: 7. Germline V gene data show CDR1 as GTSNPN and CDR2 as SVGIG (reference sequence). The entire variable domain, with the rest obtained from reference TRBV30 and TRBJ1-2, is as follows: SQTIHQWPATLVQPVGSPLSLECTVEGTSNPNLYWYRQAAGRGLQLLFYSVGIGQISSEVPQNLSASRPQDRQFILSSKKLLLSDSGFYLCAWIPGGLRYTFGSGTRLTVV.

This clone was seen only a few times. The chain employs TRBV19 and TRBJ2-7; D unclear. V was shortened by 3 bases and J by 2 bases, with 8 bases between the two germline ends. CDR3 size: 13 residues. Per the germline V gene, CDR1 is LNHDA and CDR2 is SQIVND (reference sequence). This chain's CDR3 is CASSMVGTYEQYF. As DNA, the CDR3 is TGTGCCAGTAGTATGGTCGGTACCTACGAGCAGTACTTC.

The chain combines TRBV27 with TRBJ1-2, with TRBD1 identical over 7 bases. Germline values: CDR1 MNHEY, CDR2 SMNVEV (reference sequence). The CDR3 length is 14 residues. After removal of 2 bases from V and 4 bases from J, the junction contained 4 bases not matched to a gene. The CDR3 here is CASSLGGQTYGYTF. The CDR3 DNA sequence: TGTGCCAGCAGTTTAGGGGGACAGACCTATGGCTACACCTTC.

In this sample, this clone turned up once. This sequence joins TRBV5-4 and TRBJ1-4; D ambiguous. Per germline, CDR1 SGHNT and CDR2 YYREEE (reference sequence). V was trimmed by 2 bases and J by 0 bases, leaving 14 bases between them. The CDR3 totals 17 residues. The CDR3 loop is CASSLKGSLATNEKLFF. CDR3 bases: TGTGCCAGCAGCTTAAAAGGCAGCCTTGCAACTAATGAAAAACTGTTTTTT.

A few counts support this clone. This chain joins TRBV6-5 and TRBJ2-1; D perhaps matches TRBD2 (6 bases). This CDR3 contains 13 residues. V was trimmed by 4 bases and J by 8 bases, leaving 12 bases between them. Germline CDR1 MNHEY, CDR2 SVGAGI. CDR3 region: CASSSRDSDEQFF. Here the CDR3 DNA reads TGTGCCAGCAGTTCCCGGGACTCGGATGAGCAGTTCTTC.

The CDR3 is CASSARDNGYEQYF. For the CDR3, the DNA is TGTGCCAGCAGTGCTCGGGACAACGGCTACGAGCAGTACTTC. The chain employs TRBV6-1 and TRBJ2-7; tentatively, D is TRBD1 (6 bases). CDR1 is MNHNS, CDR2 SASEGT, per germline. The V gene lost 4 bases and the J gene lost 3 bases, with 13 bases spanning the gap. This CDR3 has 14 amino acids.

This chain connects TRBV5-4 to TRBJ2-1, with 8 positions matching TRBD1. The length of the CDR3 is 15 residues. Looked up from germline, CDR1 is SGHNT and CDR2 is YYREEE (reference sequence). Trimming at V came to 5 bases and at J to 7 bases, leaving 11 bases not matched to a gene. The chain's CDR3 is CASRPGQGTFNEQFF. In DNA form, the CDR3 reads TGTGCCAGCAGACCAGGACAGGGAACATTTAATGAGCAGTTCTTC.

The rearrangement joins TRBV28 to TRBJ1-5; D is possibly TRBD1 (5 bases). The CDR3 sequence is 13 residues long. Trimming took off 4 bases at V and 10 bases at J, with 14 bases between the two ends. The germline gives CDR1 MDHEN, CDR2 SYDVKM. This chain's CDR3 is CASSWGVPSPQHF. In DNA form, the CDR3 reads TGTGCCAGCAGTTGGGGCGTACCAAGTCCCCAGCATTTT.

The J gene is TRBJ1-6, the V gene TRBV27; D perhaps matches TRBD1 (6 bases). The V and J ends lost 10 bases and 7 bases respectively, with 20 bases between them. The CDR3 runs 15 residues. Per germline, CDR1 MNHEY and CDR2 SMNVEV (reference sequence). In DNA, the CDR3 is TGTGCCACCCAACCCCAGGGGAGCGGGAATTCACCCCTCCACTTT. The encoded protein is CATQPQGSGNSPLHF.

This rearrangement joins TRBV20-1 to TRBJ1-1, with unresolved D. CDR3 size: 11 residues. Trimming left V 4 bases short and J 3 bases short, with 6 bases between. Germline assignment: CDR1 DFQATT and CDR2 SNEGSKA (reference sequence). CDR3: CSANGYTEAFF. The CDR3 DNA reads as TGCAGTGCTAATGGATACACTGAAGCTTTCTTT.

V gene TRBV13 combines with J gene TRBJ1-2, with unresolved D. Trimming left V 0 bases short and J 1 base short, with 18 bases between. This CDR3 has 18 amino acids. Germline V CDR1 and CDR2: PRHDT, FYEKMQ (reference sequence). The CDR3 protein is CASSLGLRLLESNYGYTF. The DNA of the CDR3 is TGTGCCAGCAGCTTAGGCCTTAGACTCTTGGAGAGTAACTATGGCTACACCTTC.

The genes are TRBV5-5 and TRBJ1-2, with TRBD1 identical over 11 bases. Trimming took 4 bases from V and 8 from J; bases not matched to a gene: 7. CDR1 and CDR2 (germline): SGHKS, YYEKEE (reference sequence). The CDR3 spans 14 residues. The CDR3 protein is CASSLRDRGRGYTF. DNA of the CDR3: TGTGCCAGCAGCCTCCGGGACAGGGGGAGAGGCTACACCTTC.

The chain is built from TRBV7-9 and TRBJ2-5; 9 positions match TRBD1. Gene TRBJ2-7 matches the end of the DNA better, so the J call may be wrong. Looked up from germline, CDR1 is SEHNR and CDR2 is FQNEAQ (reference sequence). This CDR3 has 15 residues. The CDR3 DNA is TGTGCCAGCAGCCAGGGGACAGGGAGAGGTCGCGAGCAGTACTTC. Protein product: CASSQGTGRGREQYF.